This T cell receptor (beta chain) was sequenced during a study of cytomegalovirus exposure and HLA in healthy donors. This CDR3 spans 14 amino acids. Unmatched junction bases numbered 1, after V lost 3 bases and J lost 3 bases. CDR1 and CDR2 (germline): SEHNR, FQNEAQ (reference sequence). Of note for this clone: The antigen is unknown.

Study-wide findings and caveats: As a later analysis revealed, the rate of TCR association differed by HLA locus, with DRB1 most and HLA-C fewest. A highly shared variant cluster was judged a likely technical artifact.

Primers included in the PCR were 60 Vbeta and 13 Jbeta primers. Measured with immunoSEQ multiplex PCR; TCRdb has only the in-frame clones, and not every one. This table lists some 110,000 clones. The V call is TRBV7-9, the J call TRBJ2-5, with 10 bases identical to TRBD1. Sequencing was carried out using PBMCs. This receptor was obtained from a man aged 25 to 40 in good health and CMV-seronegative. The CDR3 DNA reads as TGTGCCAGCAGCTTTGGACAGGGGGAAGAGACCCAGTACTTC. Translation gives CASSFGQGEETQYF.